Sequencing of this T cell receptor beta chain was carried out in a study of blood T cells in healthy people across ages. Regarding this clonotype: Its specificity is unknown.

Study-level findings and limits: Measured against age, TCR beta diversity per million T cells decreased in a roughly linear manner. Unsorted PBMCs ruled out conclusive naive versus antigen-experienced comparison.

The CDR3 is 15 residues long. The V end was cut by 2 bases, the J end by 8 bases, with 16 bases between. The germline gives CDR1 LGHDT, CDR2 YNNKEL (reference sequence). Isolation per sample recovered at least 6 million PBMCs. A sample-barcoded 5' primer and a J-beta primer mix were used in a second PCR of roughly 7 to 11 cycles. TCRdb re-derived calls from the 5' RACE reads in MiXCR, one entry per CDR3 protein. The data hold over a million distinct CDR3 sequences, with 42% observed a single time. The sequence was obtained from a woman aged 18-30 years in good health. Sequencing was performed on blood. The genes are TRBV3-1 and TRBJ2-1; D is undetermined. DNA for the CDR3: TGTGCCAGCAGCCAAAGGCCCTGGCTGGGCGATGAGCAGTTCTTC. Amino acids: CASSQRPWLGDEQFF.